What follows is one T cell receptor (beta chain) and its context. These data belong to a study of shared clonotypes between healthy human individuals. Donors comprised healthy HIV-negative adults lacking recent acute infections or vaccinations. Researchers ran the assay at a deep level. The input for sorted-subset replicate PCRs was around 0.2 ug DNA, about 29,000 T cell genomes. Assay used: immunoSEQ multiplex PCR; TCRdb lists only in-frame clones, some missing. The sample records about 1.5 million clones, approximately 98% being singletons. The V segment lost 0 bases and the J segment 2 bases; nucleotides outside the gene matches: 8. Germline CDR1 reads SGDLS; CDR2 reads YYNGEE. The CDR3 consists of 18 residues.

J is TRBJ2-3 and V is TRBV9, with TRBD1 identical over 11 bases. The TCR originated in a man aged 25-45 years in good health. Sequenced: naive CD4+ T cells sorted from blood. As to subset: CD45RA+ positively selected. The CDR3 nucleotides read TGTGCCAGCAGCGTAGCTCTGGGACAGGGGGTCCCCACAGATACGCAGTATTTT. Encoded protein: CASSVALGQGVPTDTQYF.